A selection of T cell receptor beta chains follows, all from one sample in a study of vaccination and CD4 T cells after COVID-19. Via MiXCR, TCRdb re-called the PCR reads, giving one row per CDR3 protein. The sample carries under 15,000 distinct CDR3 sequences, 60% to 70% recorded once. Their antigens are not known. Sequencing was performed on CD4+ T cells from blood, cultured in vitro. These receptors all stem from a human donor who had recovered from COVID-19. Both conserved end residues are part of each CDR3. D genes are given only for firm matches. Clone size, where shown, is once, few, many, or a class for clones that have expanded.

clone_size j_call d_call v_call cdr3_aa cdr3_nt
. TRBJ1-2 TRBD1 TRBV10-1 CASSESQTGGFDGYTF TGCGCCAGCAGTGAGTCCCAGACAGGGGGCTTCGATGGCTACACCTTC
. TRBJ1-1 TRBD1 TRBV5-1 CASRPGQANTEAFF TGCGCCAGCAGACCTGGACAGGCGAACACTGAAGCTTTCTTT
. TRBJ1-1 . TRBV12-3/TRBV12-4 CASSFDPGVGGFTEAFF TGTGCCAGCAGTTTCGACCCAGGGGTAGGGGGGTTCACTGAAGCTTTCTTT
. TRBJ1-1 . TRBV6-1 CASREHRSNTEAFF TGTGCCAGCAGAGAACACCGTTCGAACACTGAAGCTTTCTTT
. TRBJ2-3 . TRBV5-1 CASSPSRTDTQYF TGCGCCAGCAGCCCATCACGAACAGATACGCAGTATTTT
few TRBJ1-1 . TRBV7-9 CASSPPSDTEAFF TGTGCCAGCAGCCCCCCTTCAGACACTGAAGCTTTCTTT
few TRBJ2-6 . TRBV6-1 CASKRYRNPASGANVLTF TGTGCCAGCAAACGGTACAGGAATCCCGCCTCTGGGGCCAACGTCCTGACTTTC
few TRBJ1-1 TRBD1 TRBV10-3 CATYRGQADTEAFF TGTGCCACCTATAGGGGACAGGCGGACACTGAAGCTTTCTTT
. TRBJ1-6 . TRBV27 CASGKRPTGNSNSPLHF TGTGCCAGCGGGAAACGACCAACAGGGAACTCTAATTCACCCCTCCACTTT
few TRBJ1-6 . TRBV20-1 CSASMPRNSPLHF TGCAGTGCTAGTATGCCAAGAAATTCACCCCTCCACTTT
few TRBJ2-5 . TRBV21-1 CASITLLGGQYF TGTGCCAGCATTACCCTCTTGGGGGGCCAGTACTTC
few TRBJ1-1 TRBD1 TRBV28 CASSRQGLNTEAFF TGTGCCAGCAGTAGACAGGGCCTGAACACTGAAGCTTTCTTT
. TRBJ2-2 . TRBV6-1 CAGRQTTNAGELFF TGTGCCGGAAGACAGACCACTAACGCCGGGGAGCTGTTTTTT
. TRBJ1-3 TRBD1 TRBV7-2 CASSPDRGQGNTIYF TGTGCCAGCAGCCCCGACAGGGGGCAAGGAAACACCATATATTTT
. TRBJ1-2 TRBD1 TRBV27 CASSRQGIPYGYTF TGTGCCAGCAGCCGACAGGGGATCCCCTATGGCTACACCTTC
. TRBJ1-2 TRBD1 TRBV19 CASSLFPGQGTGYTF TGTGCCAGTAGTCTCTTCCCGGGACAGGGTACCGGCTACACCTTC
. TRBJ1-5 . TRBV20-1 CSADSGIDQPQHF TGCAGTGCTGATTCAGGGATCGATCAGCCCCAGCATTTT
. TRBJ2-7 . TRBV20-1 CSATNVAASYEQYF TGCAGTGCTACAAATGTAGCAGCCTCTTACGAGCAGTACTTC
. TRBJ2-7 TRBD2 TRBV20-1 CSALTTSGTYEQYF TGCAGTGCTCTTACGACTAGCGGGACCTACGAGCAGTACTTC
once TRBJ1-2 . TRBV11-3 CASSLEFQHGSNYGYTF TGTGCCAGCAGCTTAGAATTTCAACACGGGAGTAACTATGGCTACACCTTC
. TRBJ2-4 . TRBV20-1 CSARNQDTDKNIQYF TGCAGTGCTAGAAATCAAGACACTGACAAAAACATTCAGTACTTC
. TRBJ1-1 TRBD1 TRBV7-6 CASTSNYRGWMNTEAFF TGTGCCAGCACCTCTAATTACAGGGGCTGGATGAACACTGAAGCTTTCTTT
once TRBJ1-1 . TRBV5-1 CASSLGQFNTEAFF TGCGCCAGCAGCTTGGGACAGTTCAACACTGAAGCTTTCTTT
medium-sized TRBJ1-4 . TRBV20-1 CSAREATNEKLFF TGCAGTGCTAGAGAAGCAACTAATGAAAAACTGTTTTTT
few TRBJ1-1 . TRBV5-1 CASSYQVNTEAFF TGCGCCAGCAGCTACCAGGTAAACACTGAAGCTTTCTTT
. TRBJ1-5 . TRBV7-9 CASSLSFSNQPQHF TGTGCCAGCAGCCTCAGTTTTAGCAATCAGCCCCAGCATTTT
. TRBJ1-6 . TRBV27 CASSLRQINSPLHF TGTGCCAGCAGTTTACGACAGATTAATTCACCCCTCCACTTT
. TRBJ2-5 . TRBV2 CASSRQDQETQYF TGTGCCAGCAGTCGACAGGACCAAGAGACCCAGTACTTC
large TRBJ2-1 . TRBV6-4 CASSDGGPYNEQFF TGTGCCAGCAGCGACGGCGGGCCTTACAATGAGCAGTTCTTC
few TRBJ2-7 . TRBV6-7 CASISEWTDTYEQYF TGTGCCAGCATTTCCGAATGGACAGATACCTACGAGCAGTACTTC
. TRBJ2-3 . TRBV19 CASSPGGQAITDTQYF TGTGCCAGTAGTCCGGGGGGACAGGCAATCACAGATACGCAGTATTTT
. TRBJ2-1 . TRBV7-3 CASSLEGQFHNEQFF TGTGCCAGCAGCTTAGAAGGACAGTTTCACAATGAGCAGTTCTTC
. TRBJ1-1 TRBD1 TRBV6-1 CASNPTGPNTEAFF TGTGCCAGCAATCCGACAGGGCCGAACACTGAAGCTTTCTTT
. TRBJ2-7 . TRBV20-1 CSAHKGRRSYEQYF TGCAGTGCCCACAAGGGTCGCCGCTCCTACGAGCAGTACTTC
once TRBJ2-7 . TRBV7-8 CASSLALPRRDPSYEQYF TGTGCCAGCAGCTTAGCCCTTCCCAGGCGGGACCCATCCTACGAGCAGTACTTC
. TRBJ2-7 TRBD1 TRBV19 CASSGTGVWEQYF TGTGCCAGTAGTGGGACAGGGGTATGGGAGCAGTACTTC
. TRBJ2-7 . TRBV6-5 CASSYLPTGRSEQYF TGTGCCAGCAGTTACTTGCCGACAGGGAGGAGCGAGCAGTACTTC
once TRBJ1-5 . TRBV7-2 CASSPNLPDAGQPQHF TGTGCCAGCTCTCCCAATTTACCGGACGCCGGTCAGCCCCAGCATTTT
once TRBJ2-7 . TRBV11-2 CASSSLGDYEQYF TGTGCCAGTAGCAGCTTAGGGGATTACGAGCAGTACTTC
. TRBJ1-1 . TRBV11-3 CASSLWPLVAKAFF TGTGCCAGCAGCTTATGGCCCCTTGTCGCCAAAGCTTTCTTT
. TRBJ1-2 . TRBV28 CASNSDRSGYGYTF TGTGCCAGCAATTCCGACAGGTCGGGCTATGGCTACACCTTC
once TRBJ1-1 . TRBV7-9 CASSFLENTEAFF TGTGCCAGCAGCTTTTTGGAGAACACTGAAGCTTTCTTT
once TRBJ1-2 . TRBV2 CASSESRDPKSYGYTF TGTGCCAGCAGTGAATCCCGAGACCCCAAATCGTACGGCTACACCTTC
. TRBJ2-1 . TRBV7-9 CASSLPQGQDEQFF TGTGCCAGCAGCTTACCGCAGGGTCAGGATGAGCAGTTCTTC
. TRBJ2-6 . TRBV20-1 CSARPAPGANVLTF TGCAGTGCTCGACCGGCGCCTGGGGCCAACGTCCTGACTTTC
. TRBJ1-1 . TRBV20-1 CSARSGNTEAFF TGCAGTGCTAGGTCCGGGAACACTGAAGCTTTCTTT
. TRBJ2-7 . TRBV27 CASSSGGDLYEQYF TGTGCCAGCAGTTCGGGTGGAGACTTATACGAGCAGTACTTC
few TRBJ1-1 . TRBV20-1 CSANPNTEAFF TGCAGTGCTAACCCAAACACTGAAGCTTTCTTT
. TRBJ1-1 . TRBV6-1 CASRGGPFDEAFF TGTGCCAGCAGGGGGGGTCCCTTTGATGAGGCTTTCTTT
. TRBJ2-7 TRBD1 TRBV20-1 CSARSRRDRGLGEQYF TGCAGTGCTAGATCCCGCCGGGACAGGGGGCTGGGGGAGCAGTACTTC
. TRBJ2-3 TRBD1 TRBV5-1 CASSLGDRGFVDTQYF TGCGCCAGCAGCTTGGGAGACAGGGGGTTTGTAGATACGCAGTATTTT
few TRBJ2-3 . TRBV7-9 CASSPKRRVTDTQYF TGTGCCAGCAGCCCAAAGCGGAGGGTTACAGATACGCAGTATTTT
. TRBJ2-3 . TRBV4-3 CASSQDFKRSDTQYF TGCGCCAGCAGCCAAGATTTTAAACGGTCAGATACGCAGTATTTT
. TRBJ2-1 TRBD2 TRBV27 CASSGRLAGYNEQFF TGTGCCAGCAGTGGCCGACTAGCGGGATACAATGAGCAGTTCTTC
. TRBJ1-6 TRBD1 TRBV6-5 CASGYWGGTGSYNSPLHF TGTGCCAGCGGATACTGGGGAGGGACAGGCTCCTATAATTCACCCCTCCACTTT
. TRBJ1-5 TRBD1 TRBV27 CASSKIGTGPYSNQPQHF TGTGCCAGCAGTAAAATCGGGACAGGGCCTTATAGCAATCAGCCCCAGCATTTT
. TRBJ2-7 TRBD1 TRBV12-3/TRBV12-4 CATRKGQGYEQYF TGTGCCACCCGGAAGGGACAGGGGTACGAGCAGTACTTC
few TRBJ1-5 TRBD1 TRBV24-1 CATSDSDRYSNQPQHF TGTGCCACCAGTGACTCGGACAGGTATAGCAATCAGCCCCAGCATTTT
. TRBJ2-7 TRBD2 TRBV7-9 CASSFPEGGGTYEQYF TGTGCCAGCAGCTTCCCGGAGGGCGGGGGGACCTACGAGCAGTACTTC
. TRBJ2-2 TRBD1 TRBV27 CASSSFLRFGQGAGELFF TGTGCCAGCAGTTCCTTCCTGCGCTTCGGACAGGGGGCCGGGGAGCTGTTTTTT